This T cell receptor (beta chain) was retrieved from a study of Ad26.COV2.S vaccination and SARS-CoV-2 variants. Study-wide points: Vaccine and placebo recipients had comparable breadth of non-spike TCRs. Vaccine recipients showed a spike-specific TCR breadth that was higher than in placebo recipients. Breadth and depth estimates from TCRs may understate total T cell responses.

In regard to this clone: Its antigen is not known.

Germline CDR1 MNHEY, CDR2 SMNVEV (reference sequence). V trimming: 4 bases; J trimming: 3 bases; junction bases outside the gene matches: 1. This CDR3 has 13 residues. Treatment noted: approximately 18 received Ad26.COV2.S at low or high dose, single or two shots; a few received placebo; per-sample allocation not given. All samples were drawn on day 63, counting from the first vaccine or placebo injection. An Ad26 vector expressing Wuhan-strain SARS-CoV-2 spike served as the vaccine. Generated by immunoSEQ multiplex PCR, the TCRdb table keeps only in-frame clones and is missing some. Of around 450,000 clones listed, roughly 89% are singletons.

The rearrangement uses TRBV27 and TRBJ2-7, with TRBD2 matching over 9 bases. This sequence originates from a person aged 18-60 years who received the Ad26.COV2.S COVID-19 vaccine or a placebo. Sequenced here: peripheral blood, sampled in a trial of Ad26.COV2.S vaccine versus placebo. CDR3 in amino acids: CASSSTSGYEQYV. DNA for the CDR3: TGTGCCAGCAGTTCGACTAGCGGCTACGAGCAGTACGTC.